Each of the 5 T cell receptor beta chains below was sequenced from the same sample in a study of T-cell memory formation after mild COVID-19. TCRdb itself ran the 5' RACE reads through MiXCR, one entry per CDR3 protein. The sample records roughly 250,000 distinct CDR3 sequences, 15% to 20% being singletons. The material sequenced was PBMCs or a T cell subset sorted from them (not recorded which). All receptors come from a man between 18 and 35 years old who had mild COVID-19 (a few samples of this study predate the infection). Cell type and time point are not known.

The rearrangement links TRBV9 to TRBJ2-3, with no clear D. Germline V gives CDR1 SGDLS, CDR2 YYNGEE. Trimming removed 0 bases from V and 0 bases from J, with 8 bases in between. The CDR3 runs 15 residues. CDR3 DNA: TGTGCCAGCAGCGTAGACGGCCCTAGCACAGATACGCAGTATTTT. Its protein product is CASSVDGPSTDTQYF.

V and J are TRBV2 and TRBJ1-3, with TRBD1 matching over 7 bases. This CDR3 is 16 amino acids long. Looked up from germline, CDR1 is SNHLY and CDR2 is FYNNEI. Trimming at V came to 6 bases and at J to 2 bases, leaving 10 bases not matched to a gene. CDR3 residues: CASSQGVWPPGNTIYF. The CDR3, as DNA: TGTGCCAGCAGCCAGGGGGTTTGGCCACCTGGAAACACCATATATTTT.

In this sample, this clonotype turned up many times. The chain uses TRBV18 and TRBJ2-3; D gene unclear. V gave up 0 bases and J gave up 0 bases, with 4 bases separating them. Germline CDR1 KGHSH, CDR2 LQKENI. The CDR3 runs 14 residues. CDR3 in amino acids: CASSPPASTDTQYF. CDR3 bases: TGTGCCAGCTCACCACCGGCCAGCACAGATACGCAGTATTTT. Based on the CDR3 plus reference TRBV18 and TRBJ2-3, the full variable domain is NAGVMQNPRHLVRRRGQEARLRCSPMKGHSHVYWYRQLPEEGLKFMVYLQKENIIDESGMPKERFSAEFPKEGPSILRIQQVVRGDSAAYFCASSPPASTDTQYFGPGTRLTVL.

In its sample, this clonotype was seen a few times. The chain uses TRBV20-1 and TRBJ2-5; 9 nucleotides align to TRBD2. V shed 6 bases and J 2 bases; nucleotides not matched to a gene: 10. Germline values: CDR1 DFQATT, CDR2 SNEGSKA (reference sequence). The CDR3 spans 15 residues. CDR3 sequence: CSARLAGSWQETQYF. The CDR3 region has the DNA TGCAGTGCACGCCTAGCGGGGAGTTGGCAAGAGACCCAGTACTTC.

Ten or more counts support this clonotype. The chain is built from TRBV11-2 and TRBJ1-1, with 7 bases identical to TRBD1. J gave up 1 base and V 1 base, and 6 bases lay outside the gene matches. Germline V gene lookup returns CDR1 SGHAT and CDR2 FQNNGV. The CDR3 covers 16 residues. DNA for the CDR3: TGTGCCAGCAGCTTAGTAATGGGACAGCCGAACACTGAAGCTTTCTTT. Its translation is CASSLVMGQPNTEAFF.